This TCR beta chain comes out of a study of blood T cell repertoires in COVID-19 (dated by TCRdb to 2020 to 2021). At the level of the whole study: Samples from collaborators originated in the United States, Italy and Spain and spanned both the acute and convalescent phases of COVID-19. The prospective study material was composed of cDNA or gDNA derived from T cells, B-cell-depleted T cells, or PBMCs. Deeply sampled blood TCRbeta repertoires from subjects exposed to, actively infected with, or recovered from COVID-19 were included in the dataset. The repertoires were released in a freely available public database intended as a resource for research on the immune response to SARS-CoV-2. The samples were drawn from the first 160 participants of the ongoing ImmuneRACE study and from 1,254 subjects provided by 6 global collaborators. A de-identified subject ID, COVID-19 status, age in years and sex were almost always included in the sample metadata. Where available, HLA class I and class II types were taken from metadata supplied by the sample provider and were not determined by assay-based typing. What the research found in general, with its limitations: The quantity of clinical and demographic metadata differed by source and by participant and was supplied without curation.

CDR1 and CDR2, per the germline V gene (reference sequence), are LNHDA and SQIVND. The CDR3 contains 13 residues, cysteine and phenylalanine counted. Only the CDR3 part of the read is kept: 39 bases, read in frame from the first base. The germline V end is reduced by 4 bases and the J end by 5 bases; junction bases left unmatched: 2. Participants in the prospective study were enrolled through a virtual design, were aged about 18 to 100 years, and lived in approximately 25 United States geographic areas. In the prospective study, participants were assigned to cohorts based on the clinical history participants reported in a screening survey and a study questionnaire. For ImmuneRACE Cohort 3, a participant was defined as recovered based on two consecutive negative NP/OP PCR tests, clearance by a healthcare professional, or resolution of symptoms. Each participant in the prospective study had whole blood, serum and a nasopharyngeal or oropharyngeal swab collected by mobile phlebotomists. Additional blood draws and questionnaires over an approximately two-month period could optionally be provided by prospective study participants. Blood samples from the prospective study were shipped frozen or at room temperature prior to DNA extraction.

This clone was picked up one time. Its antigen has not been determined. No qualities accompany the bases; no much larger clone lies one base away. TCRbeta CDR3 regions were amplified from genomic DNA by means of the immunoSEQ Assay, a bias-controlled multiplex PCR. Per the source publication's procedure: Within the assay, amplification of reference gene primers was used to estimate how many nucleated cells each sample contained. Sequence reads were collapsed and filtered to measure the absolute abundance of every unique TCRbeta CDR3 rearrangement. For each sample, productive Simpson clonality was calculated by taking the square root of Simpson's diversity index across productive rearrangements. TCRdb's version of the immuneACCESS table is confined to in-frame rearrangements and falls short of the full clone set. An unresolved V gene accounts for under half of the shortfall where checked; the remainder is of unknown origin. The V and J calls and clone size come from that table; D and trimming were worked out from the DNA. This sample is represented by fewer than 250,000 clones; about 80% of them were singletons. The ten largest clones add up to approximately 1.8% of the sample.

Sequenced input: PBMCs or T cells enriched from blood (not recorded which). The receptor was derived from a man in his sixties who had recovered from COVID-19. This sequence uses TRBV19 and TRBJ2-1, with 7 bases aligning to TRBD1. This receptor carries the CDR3 CASSTGQNNEQFF. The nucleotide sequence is TGTGCCAGTAGTACGGGACAGAACAATGAGCAGTTCTTC.